Presented here are 17 T cell receptor beta chains from one specimen sequenced in a study of regulatory T cells in long-lasting Graves disease. The sample's time point: newly diagnosed GD, antithyroid drugs for less than 3 months. Following extraction of RNA from PBMCs, that RNA was used to make the TCR library. Through Arm-PCR of CDR3 regions and iRepertoire HTBI primers, TCR beta libraries were built. TCRdb re-analysed the multiplex PCR reads in MiXCR, keeping a single row per CDR3 protein. The repertoire consists of about 450,000 distinct CDR3 sequences, with about 15% occurring once and the leading ten covering around a tenth. These records were also assigned to another study, of T cells in Graves' hyperthyroidism and ophthalmopathy.

The specimen comprised peripheral blood mononuclear cells (PBMCs), sampled at new diagnosis, from a patient treated with antithyroid drugs. These receptor sequences come from a young woman with Graves disease.

This clonotype came up many times. Since no conserved phenylalanine or tryptophan closes the CDR3, a read error is the likely cause. This sequence joins TRBV30 and TRBJ1-6; a possible D gene is TRBD1 (6 bases). Germline CDR1 is GTSNPN and CDR2 is SVGIG (reference sequence). The V and J ends lost 7 bases and 5 bases respectively, with 12 bases between them. This CDR3 contains 13 residues. The CDR3 nucleotides read TGTGCCTCACAGACAGGTGATAATTCACCCCTCCACCTT. Protein: CASQTGDNSPLHL.

This clonotype was detected a few times. V gene TRBV27 combines with J gene TRBJ1-6; 10 bases align to TRBD1. The J segment lost 10 bases and the V segment lost 8 bases, leaving 8 bases of the junction unmatched. This CDR3 spans 14 amino acids. The germline V gene has CDR1 MNHEY and CDR2 SMNVEV (reference sequence). The CDR3 coding sequence is TGTGCCAGCGGGATGACAGGGGGCTTGTCACCCCTCCACTTT. The encoded protein is CASGMTGGLSPLHF.

This clonotype was counted many times. CDR3 in DNA: TGTGCCAGCAGTCCACCGGGACTAGCGCGATTCGGAGATACGCAGTATTTT. Translation: CASSPPGLARFGDTQYF. The chain employs TRBV28 and TRBJ2-3; 10 nucleotides agree with TRBD2. The CDR3 length is 17 residues. Per germline, CDR1 MDHEN and CDR2 SYDVKM. V lost 5 bases, J lost 5 bases, and 13 bases stayed unmatched.

This clonotype has at least ten counts. V is TRBV6-5 and J is TRBJ1-5, with D unclear. V lost 2 bases, J lost 9 bases, and 17 bases lay in between. The germline V gene has CDR1 MNHEY and CDR2 SVGAGI. The CDR3 runs 15 residues. The CDR3 sequence: CASSYIEGQLLPQHF. DNA of the CDR3: TGTGCCAGCAGTTACATCGAAGGGCAATTGTTGCCCCAGCATTTT.

J is TRBJ1-4 and V is TRBV7-9; D remains ambiguous. CDR1 is SEHNR, CDR2 FQNEAQ, per germline (reference sequence). The CDR3 loop spans 20 amino acids. The V end was cut by 2 bases, the J end by 0 bases, with 22 bases between. The CDR3 loop is CASSLLVQVSLEATNEKLFF. CDR3 coding DNA: TGTGCCAGCAGCTTACTAGTCCAGGTCTCCCTGGAGGCAACTAATGAAAAACTGTTTTTT.

At least ten counts were recorded for this clonotype. The genes are TRBV5-1 and TRBJ1-1, with TRBD1 as a possible D gene (5 bases). Germline loops: CDR1 SGHRS, CDR2 YFSETQ. This CDR3 has 13 amino acids. Deletions cut 4 bases from V and 11 bases from J, with 18 bases between. The CDR3 nucleotides read TGCGCCAGCAGCGACCCCGGGGCCCGGAGGGCTTTCTTT. This sequence encodes CASSDPGARRAFF.

This clonotype was recorded only once. The chain joins TRBV10-3 to TRBJ2-3; TRBD2 matches at 10 bases. Per the germline V gene, CDR1 is ENHRY and CDR2 is SYGVKD. The J segment lost 5 bases and the V segment lost 10 bases, leaving 6 bases of the junction unmatched. CDR3 length: 13 residues. Here the CDR3 reads CATRAGGEDTQYF. The CDR3 DNA follows: TGTGCCACCCGAGCGGGAGGGGAAGATACGCAGTATTTT.

This clonotype was counted ten times or more. V gene TRBV9 combines with J gene TRBJ2-2; a possible D gene is TRBD1 (5 bases). Germline CDR1 SGDLS, CDR2 YYNGEE. The CDR3 runs to 16 residues. With 0 bases removed from V and 3 bases from J, the gap between germline ends came to 12 bases. The CDR3 here is CASSVEGPWDTGELFF. DNA for the CDR3: TGTGCCAGCAGCGTAGAGGGGCCATGGGACACCGGGGAGCTGTTTTTT.

The J gene is TRBJ2-5, the V gene TRBV3-1; 13 nucleotides agree with TRBD2. Germline CDR1 and CDR2: LGHDT and YNNKEL (reference sequence). V was clipped by 0 bases and J by 7 bases; unmatched bases: 11. There are 18 residues in the CDR3. The CDR3 is CASSQEGTSGVRVWTQYF. The CDR3 nucleotides are TGTGCCAGCAGCCAAGAGGGGACTAGCGGGGTCCGGGTCTGGACCCAGTACTTC.

This clonotype was found a few times. This sequence joins TRBV9 and TRBJ2-3; 9 bases align to TRBD1. The CDR3 covers 16 residues. Per the germline V gene, CDR1 is SGDLS and CDR2 is YYNGEE. J was trimmed by 6 bases and V by 2 bases; bases with no gene match: 10. The CDR3 bases are TGTGCCAGCAGCGTCGCCGGGACAGGGACGGGGGATACGCAGTATTTT. Its protein product is CASSVAGTGTGDTQYF.

V usage is TRBV3-1 and J usage is TRBJ2-3, with TRBD2 identical over 10 bases. Germline CDR1 is LGHDT and CDR2 is YNNKEL (reference sequence). The J segment lost 3 bases and the V segment lost 8 bases, leaving 2 bases of the junction unmatched. The CDR3 sequence is 13 residues long. In nucleotides, the CDR3 is TGTGCCAGCCGAGCGGGAGGGACAGATACGCAGTATTTT. Its protein is CASRAGGTDTQYF.

This clonotype appeared many times. CDR3 DNA: TGCAGTGCTGTAGCGGGAGGGCCGCAAGATACGCAGTATTTT. Protein sequence: CSAVAGGPQDTQYF. The chain is built from TRBV20-1 and TRBJ2-3; 11 nucleotides align to TRBD2. The germline gives CDR1 DFQATT, CDR2 SNEGSKA (reference sequence). The CDR3 sequence is 14 residues long. Germline trimming cut 5 bases from V and 5 bases from J; bases unmatched to any gene: 6.

This clonotype was detected ten times or more. The rearrangement joins TRBV4-3 to TRBJ1-1; D may be TRBD1 (6 bases). Looked up from germline, CDR1 is LGHNA and CDR2 is YSLEER. Between the trimmed V and J ends, which lost 4 bases and 1 base, there was a span of 13 bases. CDR3 length: 15 amino acids. The CDR3 protein is CASSPGAQPNTEAFF. In DNA form, the CDR3 reads TGCGCCAGCAGCCCAGGGGCACAGCCGAACACTGAAGCTTTCTTT.

The sample holds many counts of this clonotype. The chain has TRBV11-2 and TRBJ2-3; D not resolved. Germline CDR1 and CDR2: SGHAT and FQNNGV. V lost 3 bases, J lost 6 bases, and 4 bases lay in between. There are 11 residues in the CDR3. CDR3 residues: CASSLHDTQYF. CDR3 nucleotides: TGTGCCAGCAGCTTGCACGATACGCAGTATTTT. The full variable domain, its missing parts supplied by reference TRBV11-2 and TRBJ2-3, is EAGVAQSPRYKIIEKRQSVAFWCNPISGHATLYWYQQILGQGPKLLIQFQNNGVVDDSQLPKDRFSAERLKGVDSTLKIQPAKLEDSAVYLCASSLHDTQYFGPGTRLTVL.

This clonotype was recorded at least ten times. The CDR3 region is CASTAGGYEQYF. CDR3 nucleotide sequence: TGTGCCAGCACTGCGGGAGGTTACGAGCAGTACTTC. V and J are TRBV7-9 and TRBJ2-7, with TRBD2 matching 8 bases. This CDR3 contains 12 residues. CDR1 is SEHNR and CDR2 is FQNEAQ in the germline V gene (reference sequence). Trimming removed 7 bases from V and 4 bases from J; junction bases left unmatched: 3.

This clonotype came up many times. The chain links TRBV7-8 to TRBJ1-2; 7 positions match TRBD1. The V gene end was trimmed by 5 bases and the J gene end by 0 bases; junction bases not matched to a gene: 18. This CDR3 has 19 residues. CDR1 is SGHVS, CDR2 FQNEAQ, per germline. CDR3 nucleotides: TGTGCCAGCAGCCCCATCTCTGGGACAGCGATACGAGCTAACTATGGCTACACCTTC. It codes for CASSPISGTAIRANYGYTF.

This clonotype was seen ten or more times. The genes are TRBV20-1 and TRBJ2-7, with 9 bases aligning to TRBD2. The V and J ends lost 1 base and 6 bases, in that order; junction bases with no gene match: 13. The CDR3 covers 16 residues. Germline loops: CDR1 DFQATT, CDR2 SNEGSKA (reference sequence). The CDR3 coding sequence is TGCAGTGCTAGAGTCCGCGTCTCTAGCGGGAAGGGCGAGCAGTACTTC. Translating it yields CSARVRVSSGKGEQYF.